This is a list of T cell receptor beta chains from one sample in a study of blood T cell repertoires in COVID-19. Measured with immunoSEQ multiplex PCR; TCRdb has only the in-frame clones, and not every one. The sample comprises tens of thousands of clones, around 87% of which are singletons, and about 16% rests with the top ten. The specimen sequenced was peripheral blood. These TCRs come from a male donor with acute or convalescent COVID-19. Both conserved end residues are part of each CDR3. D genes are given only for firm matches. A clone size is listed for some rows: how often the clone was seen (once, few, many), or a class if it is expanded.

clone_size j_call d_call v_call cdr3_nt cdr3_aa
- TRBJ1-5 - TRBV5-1 TGCGCCAGCAGCTTGTCGGGGAAAAGCAATCAGCCCCAGCATTTT CASSLSGKSNQPQHF
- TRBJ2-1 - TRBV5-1 TGCGCCAGCAGCTTGAGCGGCCCGCACAATGAGCAGTTCTTC CASSLSGPHNEQFF
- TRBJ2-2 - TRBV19 TGTGCCAGTAGTATCCAGATGAACACCGGGGAGCTGTTTTTT CASSIQMNTGELFF
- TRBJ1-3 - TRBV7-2 TGTGCCAGCAGCCCCCCCAACTCTGGAAACACCATATATTTT CASSPPNSGNTIYF
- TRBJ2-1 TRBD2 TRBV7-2 TGTGCCAGCAGAACTAGCGGTCAGGGGTTTGAGCAGTTCTTC CASRTSGQGFEQFF
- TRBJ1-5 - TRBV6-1 TGTGCCAGCAGTGAAAACGTACTTAGCAATCAGCCCCAGCATTTT CASSENVLSNQPQHF
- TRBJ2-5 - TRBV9 TGTGCCAGCAGCCTTCCCCAAAACGGAGAGACCCAGTACTTC CASSLPQNGETQYF
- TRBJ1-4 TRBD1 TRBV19 TGTGCCAGTAGCGGGACAGGGGAAAAACTGTTTTTT CASSGTGEKLFF
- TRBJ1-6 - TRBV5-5 TGTGCCAGCAGCTTGGTTCAGGGCGGGAGCTCCTATAATTCACCCCTCCACTTT CASSLVQGGSSYNSPLHF
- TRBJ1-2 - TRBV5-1 TGCGCCAGCAGCTCCGGCGGGCAGCAAAATTATGGCTACACCTTC CASSSGGQQNYGYTF
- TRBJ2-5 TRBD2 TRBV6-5 TGTGCCAGCAGCCGACTAGCCAAAGAGACCCAGTACTTC CASSRLAKETQYF
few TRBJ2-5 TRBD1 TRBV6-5 TGTGCCAGCAGGCAAACCGGGACAGCAGAGACCCAGTACTTC CASRQTGTAETQYF
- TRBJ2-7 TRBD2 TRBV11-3 TGTGCCAGCAGCTTATCTAGCGGGGGACCCTACGAGCAGTACTTC CASSLSSGGPYEQYF
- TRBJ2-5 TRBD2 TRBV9 TGTGCCAGCAGCGTAGACCTAGCGGGGGGACTCCAAGAGACCCAGTACTTC CASSVDLAGGLQETQYF
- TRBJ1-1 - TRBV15 TGTGCCACCAGCAGCCTAAGTACTGAAGCTTTCTTT CATSSLSTEAFF
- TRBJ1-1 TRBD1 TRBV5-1 TGCGCCAGCAGCTTGGAGGGGGCAGGCACTGAAGCTTTCTTT CASSLEGAGTEAFF
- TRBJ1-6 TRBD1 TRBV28 TGTGCCAGCAGTGGACCGGGACAGGGTAGTTCACCCCTCCACTTT CASSGPGQGSSPLHF
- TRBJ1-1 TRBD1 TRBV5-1 TGCGCCAGCAACAGGGGGGTCCCAGGCACTGAAGCTTTCTTT CASNRGVPGTEAFF
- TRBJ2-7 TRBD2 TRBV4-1 TGCGCCAGCAGCCAAGAAGCTTCAGCGGGGGGTTACGAGCAGTACTTC CASSQEASAGGYEQYF
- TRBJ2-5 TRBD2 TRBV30 TGTGCCTGGAGTACCGACGGGGGGGCGCGAGAGACCCAGTACTTC CAWSTDGGARETQYF
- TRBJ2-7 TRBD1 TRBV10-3 TGTGCCATCAGGGGGACAGGGACCAGGAACGAGCAGTACTTC CAIRGTGTRNEQYF
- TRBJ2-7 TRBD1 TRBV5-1 TGCGCCAGCAGCTCTTATAACACCGGGACAGGGCCCTCCTACGAGCAGTACTTC CASSSYNTGTGPSYEQYF
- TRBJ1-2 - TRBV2 TGTGCCATTACACAGGGATATGGCTACACCTTC CAITQGYGYTF
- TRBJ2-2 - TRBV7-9 TGTGCCAGCAGCCGTAGCGACACCGGGGAGCTGTTTTTT CASSRSDTGELFF
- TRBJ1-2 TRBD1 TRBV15 TGTGCCACCAGCAGCACAGGGGGCCGTGGCTACACCTTC CATSSTGGRGYTF
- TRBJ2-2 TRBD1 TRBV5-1 TGCGCCAGCAGCACCCAAGACAGGGGGGGCACCGGGGAGCTGTTTTTT CASSTQDRGGTGELFF
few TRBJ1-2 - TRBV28 TGTGCCAGCAAAGGGGGGGGACTCTTCTATGGCTACACCTTC CASKGGGLFYGYTF
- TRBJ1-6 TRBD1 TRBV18 TGTGCCAGCTCCATGGGACAGGGGGATTCACCCCTCCACTTT CASSMGQGDSPLHF
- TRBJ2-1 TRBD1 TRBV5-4 TGTGCCAGCAGCGAGGGACAGGGGGCCTACAATGAGCAGTTCTTC CASSEGQGAYNEQFF
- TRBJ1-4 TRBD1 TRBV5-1 TGCGCCAGCAGCATACAGGGGGCTGCTAATGAAAAACTGTTTTTT CASSIQGAANEKLFF